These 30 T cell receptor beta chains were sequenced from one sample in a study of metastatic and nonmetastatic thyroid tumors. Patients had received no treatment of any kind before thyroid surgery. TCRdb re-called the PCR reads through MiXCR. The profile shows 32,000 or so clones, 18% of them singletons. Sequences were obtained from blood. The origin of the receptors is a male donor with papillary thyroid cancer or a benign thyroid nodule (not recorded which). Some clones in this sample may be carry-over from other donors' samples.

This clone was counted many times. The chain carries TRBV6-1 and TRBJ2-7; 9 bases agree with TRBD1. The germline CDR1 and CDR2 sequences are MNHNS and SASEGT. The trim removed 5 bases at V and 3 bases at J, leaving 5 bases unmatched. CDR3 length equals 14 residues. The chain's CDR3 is CASSFNRGHYEQYF. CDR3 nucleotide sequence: TGTGCCAGCAGTTTTAACAGGGGGCACTACGAGCAGTACTTC.

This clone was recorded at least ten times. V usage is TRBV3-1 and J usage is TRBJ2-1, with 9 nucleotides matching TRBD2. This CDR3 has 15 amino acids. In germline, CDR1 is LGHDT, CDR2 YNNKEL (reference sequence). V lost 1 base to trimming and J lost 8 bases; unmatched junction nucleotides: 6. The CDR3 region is CASSQVGGRAHEQFF. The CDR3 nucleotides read TGTGCCAGCAGCCAAGTAGGCGGGAGGGCCCATGAGCAGTTCTTC.

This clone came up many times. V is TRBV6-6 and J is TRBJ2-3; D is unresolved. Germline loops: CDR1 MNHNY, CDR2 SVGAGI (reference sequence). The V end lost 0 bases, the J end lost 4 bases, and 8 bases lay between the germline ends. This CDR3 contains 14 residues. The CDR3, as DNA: TGTGCCAGCAGTTACTCTCACACCCCAGATACGCAGTATTTT. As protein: CASSYSHTPDTQYF.

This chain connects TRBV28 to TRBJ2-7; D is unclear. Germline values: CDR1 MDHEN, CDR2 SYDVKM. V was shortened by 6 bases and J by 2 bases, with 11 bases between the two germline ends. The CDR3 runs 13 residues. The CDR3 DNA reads TGTGCCAGCAGCCCAAGCGCTACCTACGAGCAGTACTTC. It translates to CASSPSATYEQYF. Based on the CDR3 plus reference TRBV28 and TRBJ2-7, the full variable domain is DVKVTQSSRYLVKRTGEKVFLECVQDMDHENMFWYRQDPGLGLRLIYFSYDVKMKEKGDIPEGYSVSREKKERFSLILESASTNQTSMYLCASSPSATYEQYFGPGTRLTVT.

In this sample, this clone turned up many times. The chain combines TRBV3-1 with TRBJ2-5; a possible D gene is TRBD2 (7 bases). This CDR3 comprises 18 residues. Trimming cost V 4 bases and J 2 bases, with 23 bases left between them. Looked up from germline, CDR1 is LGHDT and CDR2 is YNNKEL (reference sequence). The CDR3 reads CASSPSLRAGAVQETQYF. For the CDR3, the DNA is TGTGCCAGCAGCCCTAGTCTTAGGGCGGGGGCCGTTCAAGAGACCCAGTACTTC.

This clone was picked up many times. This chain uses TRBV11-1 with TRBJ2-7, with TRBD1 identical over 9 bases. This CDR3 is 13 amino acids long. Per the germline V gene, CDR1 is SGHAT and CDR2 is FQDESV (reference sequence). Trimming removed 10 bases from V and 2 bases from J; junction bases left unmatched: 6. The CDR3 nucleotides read TGTGCCACCCGGGACAGGGTCACCTACGAGCAGTACTTC. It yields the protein CATRDRVTYEQYF.

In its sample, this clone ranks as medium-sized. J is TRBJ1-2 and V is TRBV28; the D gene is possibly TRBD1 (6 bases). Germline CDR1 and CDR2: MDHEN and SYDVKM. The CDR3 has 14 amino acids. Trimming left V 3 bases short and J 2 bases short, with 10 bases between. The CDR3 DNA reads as TGTGCCAGCAGTTTGGGGGGGCCAAACTATGGCTACACCTTC. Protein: CASSLGGPNYGYTF.

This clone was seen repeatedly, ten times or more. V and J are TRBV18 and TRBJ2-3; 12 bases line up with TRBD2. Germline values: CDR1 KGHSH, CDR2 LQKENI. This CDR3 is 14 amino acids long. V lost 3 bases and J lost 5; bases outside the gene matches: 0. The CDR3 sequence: CASSPGLAGDTQYF. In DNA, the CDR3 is TGTGCCAGCTCACCGGGACTAGCGGGAGATACGCAGTATTTT.

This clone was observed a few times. The CDR3 bases are TGTGCCAGCAGTGAGGGAGAGCGGGGTGAGCAGTTCTTC. It yields the protein CASSEGERGEQFF. The chain joins TRBV6-1 to TRBJ2-1, with TRBD2 matching over 7 bases. This CDR3 is built from 13 residues. CDR1 MNHNS and CDR2 SASEGT come from the germline V gene. V lost 3 bases to trimming and J lost 9 bases; unmatched junction nucleotides: 5.

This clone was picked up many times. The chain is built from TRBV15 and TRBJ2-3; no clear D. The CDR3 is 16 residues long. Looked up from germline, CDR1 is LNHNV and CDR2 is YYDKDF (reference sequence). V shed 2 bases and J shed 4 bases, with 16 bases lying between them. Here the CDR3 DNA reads TGTGCCACCAGCAGACTTAGCCGGGTTGGGTCAGATACGCAGTATTTT. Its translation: CATSRLSRVGSDTQYF.

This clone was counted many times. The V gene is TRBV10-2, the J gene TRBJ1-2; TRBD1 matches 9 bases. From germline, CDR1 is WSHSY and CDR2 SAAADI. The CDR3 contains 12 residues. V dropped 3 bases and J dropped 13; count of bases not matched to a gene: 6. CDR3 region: CASSDQQGAATF. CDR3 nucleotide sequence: TGCGCCAGCAGTGATCAACAGGGGGCGGCCACCTTC.

CDR3 sequence (DNA): TGTGCCAGCAGCGCCAACGGGGGATTTACTGAAAAACTGTTTTTT. This codes for CASSANGGFTEKLFF. The V call is TRBV13, the J call TRBJ1-4; a weak D match, TRBD1 (5 bases). The CDR3 sequence is 15 residues long. CDR1 and CDR2 from the germline V gene are PRHDT and FYEKMQ (reference sequence). The V gene lost 5 bases and the J gene lost 7 bases, with 17 bases spanning the gap. Full variable domain (remainder filled in from reference TRBV13 and TRBJ1-4): AAGVIQSPRHLIKEKRETATLKCYPIPRHDTVYWYQQGPGQDPQFLISFYEKMQSDKGSIPDRFSAQQFSDYHSELNMSSLELGDSALYFCASSANGGFTEKLFFGSGTQLSVL.

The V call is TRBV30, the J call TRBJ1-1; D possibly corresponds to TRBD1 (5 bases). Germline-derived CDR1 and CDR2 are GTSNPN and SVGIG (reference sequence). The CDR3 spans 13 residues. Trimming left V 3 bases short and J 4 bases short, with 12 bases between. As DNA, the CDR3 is TGTGCCTGGAGGGGGAAGGGGTTCACTGAAGCTTTCTTT. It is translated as CAWRGKGFTEAFF. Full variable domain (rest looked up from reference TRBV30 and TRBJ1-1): SQTIHQWPATLVQPVGSPLSLECTVEGTSNPNLYWYRQAAGRGLQLLFYSVGIGQISSEVPQNLSASRPQDRQFILSSKKLLLSDSGFYLCAWRGKGFTEAFFGQGTRLTVV.

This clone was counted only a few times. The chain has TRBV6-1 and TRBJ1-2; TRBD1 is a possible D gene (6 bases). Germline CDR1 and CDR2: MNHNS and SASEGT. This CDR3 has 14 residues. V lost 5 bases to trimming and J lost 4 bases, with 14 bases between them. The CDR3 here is CASSSGQSPYGYTF. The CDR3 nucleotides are TGTGCCAGCAGTTCCGGACAGAGTCCCTATGGCTACACCTTC.

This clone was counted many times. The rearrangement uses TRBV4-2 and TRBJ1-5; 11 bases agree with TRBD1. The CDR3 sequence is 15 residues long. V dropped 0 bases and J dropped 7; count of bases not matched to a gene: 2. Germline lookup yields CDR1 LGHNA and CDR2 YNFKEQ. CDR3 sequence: CASSQDRDRGQPQHF. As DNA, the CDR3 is TGTGCCAGCAGCCAAGATCGGGACAGGGGGCAGCCCCAGCATTTT.

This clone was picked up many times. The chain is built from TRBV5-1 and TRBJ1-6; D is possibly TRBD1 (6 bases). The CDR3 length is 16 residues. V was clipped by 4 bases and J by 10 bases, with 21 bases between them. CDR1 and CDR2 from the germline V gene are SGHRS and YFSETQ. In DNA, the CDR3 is TGCGCCAGCAGCGAATCTGCCTGGGACAAAACCTCACCCCTCCACTTT. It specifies CASSESAWDKTSPLHF.

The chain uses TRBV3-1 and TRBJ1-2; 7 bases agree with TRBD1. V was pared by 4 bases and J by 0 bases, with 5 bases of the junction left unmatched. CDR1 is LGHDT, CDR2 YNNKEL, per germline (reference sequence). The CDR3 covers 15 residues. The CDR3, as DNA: TGTGCCAGCAGCCGTCGGGACAGACCTAACTATGGCTACACCTTC. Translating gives CASSRRDRPNYGYTF.

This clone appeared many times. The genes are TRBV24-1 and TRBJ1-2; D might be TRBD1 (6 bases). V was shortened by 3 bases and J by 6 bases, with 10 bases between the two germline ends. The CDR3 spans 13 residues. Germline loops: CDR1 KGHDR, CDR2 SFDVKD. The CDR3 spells CATSDHRVDGYTF. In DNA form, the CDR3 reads TGTGCCACCAGTGATCACAGGGTCGATGGCTACACCTTC.

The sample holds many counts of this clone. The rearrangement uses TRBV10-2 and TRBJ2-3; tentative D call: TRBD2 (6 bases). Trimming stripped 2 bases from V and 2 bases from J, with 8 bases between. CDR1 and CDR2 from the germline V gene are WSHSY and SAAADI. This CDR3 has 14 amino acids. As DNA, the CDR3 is TGCGCCAGCAGTGAGACTAGCTTCACAGATACGCAGTATTTT. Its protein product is CASSETSFTDTQYF.

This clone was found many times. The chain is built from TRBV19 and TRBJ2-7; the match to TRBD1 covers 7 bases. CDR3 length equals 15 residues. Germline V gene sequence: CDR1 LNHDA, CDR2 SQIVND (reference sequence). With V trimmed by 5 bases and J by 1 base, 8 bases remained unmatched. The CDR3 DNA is TGTGCCAGTAGTCCCCGACAGGGAAAGTCCTACGAGCAGTACTTC. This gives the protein CASSPRQGKSYEQYF.

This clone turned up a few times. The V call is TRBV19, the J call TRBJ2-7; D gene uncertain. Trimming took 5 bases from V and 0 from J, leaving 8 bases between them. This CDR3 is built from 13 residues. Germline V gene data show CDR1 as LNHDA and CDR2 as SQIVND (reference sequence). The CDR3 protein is CASSATLSYEQYF. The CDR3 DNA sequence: TGTGCCAGTAGTGCTACTCTCTCCTACGAGCAGTACTTC.

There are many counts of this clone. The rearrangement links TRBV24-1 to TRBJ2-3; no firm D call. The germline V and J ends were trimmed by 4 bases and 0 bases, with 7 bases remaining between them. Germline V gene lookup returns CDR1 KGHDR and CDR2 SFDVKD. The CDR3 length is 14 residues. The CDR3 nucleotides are TGTGCCACCAGTGAGGTCTCTAGCACAGATACGCAGTATTTT. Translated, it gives CATSEVSSTDTQYF.

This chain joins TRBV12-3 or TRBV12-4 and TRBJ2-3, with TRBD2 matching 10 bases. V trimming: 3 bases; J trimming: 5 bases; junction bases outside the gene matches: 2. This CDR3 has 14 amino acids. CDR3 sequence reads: CASSFSGREDTQYF. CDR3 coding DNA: TGTGCCAGCAGTTTCAGCGGGAGGGAAGATACGCAGTATTTT.

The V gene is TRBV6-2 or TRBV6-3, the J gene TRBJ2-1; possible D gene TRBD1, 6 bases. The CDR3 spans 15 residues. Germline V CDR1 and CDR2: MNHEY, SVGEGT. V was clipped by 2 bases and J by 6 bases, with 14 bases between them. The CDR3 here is CASSYRDQGINEQFF. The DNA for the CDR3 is TGTGCCAGCAGTTACCGGGACCAGGGGATCAATGAGCAGTTCTTC.

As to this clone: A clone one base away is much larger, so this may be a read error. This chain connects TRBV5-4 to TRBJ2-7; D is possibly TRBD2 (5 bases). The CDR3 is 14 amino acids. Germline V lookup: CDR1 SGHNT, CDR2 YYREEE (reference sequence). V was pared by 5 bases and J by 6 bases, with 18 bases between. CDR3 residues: CASRPTRAAGEQYF. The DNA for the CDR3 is TGTGCCAGCAGACCCACGAGAGCCGCGGGCGAGCAGTACTTC.

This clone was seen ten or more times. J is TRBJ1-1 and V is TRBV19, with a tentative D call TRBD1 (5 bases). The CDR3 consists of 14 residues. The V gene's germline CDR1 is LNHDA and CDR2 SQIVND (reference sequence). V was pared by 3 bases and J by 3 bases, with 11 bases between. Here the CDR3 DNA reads TGTGCCAGTAGTATTTATGGGACGCACACTGAAGCTTTCTTT. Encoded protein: CASSIYGTHTEAFF.

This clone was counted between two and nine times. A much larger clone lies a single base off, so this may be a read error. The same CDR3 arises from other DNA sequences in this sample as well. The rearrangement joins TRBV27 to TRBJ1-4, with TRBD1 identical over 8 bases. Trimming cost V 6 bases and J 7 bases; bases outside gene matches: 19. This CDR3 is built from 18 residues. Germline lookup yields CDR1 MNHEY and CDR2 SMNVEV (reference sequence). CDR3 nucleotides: TGTGCCAGCAGCCCCGGGGGGGCAGGGGGCGCGTTTGGTGAAAAACTGTTTTTT. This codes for CASSPGGAGGAFGEKLFF.

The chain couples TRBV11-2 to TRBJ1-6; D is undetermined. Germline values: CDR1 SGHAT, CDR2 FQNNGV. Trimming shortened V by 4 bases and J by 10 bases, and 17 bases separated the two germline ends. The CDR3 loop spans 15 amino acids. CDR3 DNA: TGTGCCAGCAGCTCAGCAGGCCAGTCTCACTCACCCCTCCACTTT. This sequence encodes CASSSAGQSHSPLHF.

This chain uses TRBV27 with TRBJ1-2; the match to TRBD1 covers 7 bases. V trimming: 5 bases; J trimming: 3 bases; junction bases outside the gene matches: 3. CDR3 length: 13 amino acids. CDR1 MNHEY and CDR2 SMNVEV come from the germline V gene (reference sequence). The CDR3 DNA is TGTGCCAGCAGTCCTGGGACAGACTATGGCTACACCTTC. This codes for CASSPGTDYGYTF.

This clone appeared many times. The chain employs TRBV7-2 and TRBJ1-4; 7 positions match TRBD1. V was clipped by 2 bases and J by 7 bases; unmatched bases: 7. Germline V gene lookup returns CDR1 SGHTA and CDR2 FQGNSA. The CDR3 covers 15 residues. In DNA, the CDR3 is TGTGCCAGCAGCTTAACAGGGGCAGTAGGTGAAAAACTGTTTTTT. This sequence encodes CASSLTGAVGEKLFF.